This TCR beta chain was documented in a study of blood T cell repertoires in COVID-19. On the study more broadly: COVID-19 samples collected from the United States, Italy and Spain covered acute and convalescent phases. Sources were T cells, B-cell-depleted T cells, or PBMCs; the material itself was cDNA or gDNA.

Source study methods: Estimated nucleated cell counts came from reference gene primer amplification. TCRdb's copy holds only in-frame clones and misses some; the assay was immunoSEQ multiplex PCR. V, J and clone size reflect that table, while D and trimming were determined from the DNA. In the table there are 90,000 to 100,000 clones, approximately 80% of which are singletons. Sequencing was done on a sample of peripheral blood. The TCR was taken from a man aged 55 to 70 with acute or convalescent COVID-19.

The CDR3 protein is CASSLDRALEAFF. The DNA for the CDR3 is TGTGCCAGCAGTCTGGACAGGGCCTTGGAAGCTTTCTTT. V and J are TRBV6-6 and TRBJ1-1; 8 nucleotides agree with TRBD1. This CDR3 contains 13 residues. Trimming cost V 5 bases and J 8 bases; bases outside gene matches: 7. Germline V gene sequence: CDR1 MNHNY, CDR2 SVGAGI (reference sequence).